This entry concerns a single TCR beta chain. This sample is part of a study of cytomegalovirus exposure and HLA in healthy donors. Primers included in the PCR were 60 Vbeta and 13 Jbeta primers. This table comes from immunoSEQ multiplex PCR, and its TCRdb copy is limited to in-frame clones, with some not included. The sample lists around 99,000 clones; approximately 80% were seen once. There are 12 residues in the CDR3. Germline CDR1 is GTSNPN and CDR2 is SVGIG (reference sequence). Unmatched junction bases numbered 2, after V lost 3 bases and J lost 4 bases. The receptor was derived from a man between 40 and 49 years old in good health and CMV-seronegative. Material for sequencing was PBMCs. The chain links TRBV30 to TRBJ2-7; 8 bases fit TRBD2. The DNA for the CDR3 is TGTGCCTGGAGGACTAGCGTGTACGAGCAGTACTTC. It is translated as CAWRTSVYEQYF.